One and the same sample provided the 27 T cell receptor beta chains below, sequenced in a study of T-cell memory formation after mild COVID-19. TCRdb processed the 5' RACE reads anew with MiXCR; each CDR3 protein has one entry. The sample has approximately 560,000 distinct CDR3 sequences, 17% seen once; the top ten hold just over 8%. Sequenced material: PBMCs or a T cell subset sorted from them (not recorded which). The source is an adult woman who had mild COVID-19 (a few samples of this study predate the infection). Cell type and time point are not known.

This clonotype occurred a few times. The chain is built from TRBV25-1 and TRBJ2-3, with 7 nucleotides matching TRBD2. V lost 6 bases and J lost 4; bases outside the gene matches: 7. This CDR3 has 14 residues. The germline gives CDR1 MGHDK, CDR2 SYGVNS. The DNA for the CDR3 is TGTGCCAGCAGAACACGGGGAGGGTCAGATACGCAGTATTTT. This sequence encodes CASRTRGGSDTQYF. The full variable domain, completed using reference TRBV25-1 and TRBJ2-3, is EADIYQTPRYLVIGTGKKITLECSQTMGHDKMYWYQQDPGMELHLIHYSYGVNSTEKGDLSSESTVSRIRTEHFPLTLESARPSHTSQYLCASRTRGGSDTQYFGPGTRLTVL.

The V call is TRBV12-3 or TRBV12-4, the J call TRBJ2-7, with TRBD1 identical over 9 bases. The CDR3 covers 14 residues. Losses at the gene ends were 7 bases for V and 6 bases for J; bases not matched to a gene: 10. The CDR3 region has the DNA TGTGCCAGCACCTCCGGGGGACAGGGCTCCGAGCAGTACTTC. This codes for CASTSGGQGSEQYF.

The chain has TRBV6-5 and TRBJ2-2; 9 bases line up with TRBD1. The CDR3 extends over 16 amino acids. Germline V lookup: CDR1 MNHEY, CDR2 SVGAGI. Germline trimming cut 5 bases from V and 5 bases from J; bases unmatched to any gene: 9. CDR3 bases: TGTGCCAGCAGTAAAACCGGGACAGGGATAACCGGGGAGCTGTTTTTT. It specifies CASSKTGTGITGELFF.

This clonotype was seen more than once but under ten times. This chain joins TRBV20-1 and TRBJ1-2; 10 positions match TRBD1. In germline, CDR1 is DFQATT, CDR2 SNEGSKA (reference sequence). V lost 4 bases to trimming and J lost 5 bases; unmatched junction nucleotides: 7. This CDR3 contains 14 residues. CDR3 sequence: CSATRQGAGYGYTF. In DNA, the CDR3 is TGCAGTGCTACTAGACAGGGGGCAGGGTATGGCTACACCTTC.

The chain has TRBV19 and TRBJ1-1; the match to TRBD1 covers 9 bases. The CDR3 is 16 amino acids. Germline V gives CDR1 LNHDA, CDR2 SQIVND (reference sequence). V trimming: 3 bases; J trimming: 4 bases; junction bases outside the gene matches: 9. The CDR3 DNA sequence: TGTGCCAGTAGTATGACCGGGACAGGGCGGATCACTGAAGCTTTCTTT. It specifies CASSMTGTGRITEAFF.

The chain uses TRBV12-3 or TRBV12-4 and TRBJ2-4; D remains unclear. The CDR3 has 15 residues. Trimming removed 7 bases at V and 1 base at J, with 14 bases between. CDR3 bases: TGTGCCAGCACCCCTCGAGCCGGGGCCAAAAACATTCAGTACTTC. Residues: CASTPRAGAKNIQYF.

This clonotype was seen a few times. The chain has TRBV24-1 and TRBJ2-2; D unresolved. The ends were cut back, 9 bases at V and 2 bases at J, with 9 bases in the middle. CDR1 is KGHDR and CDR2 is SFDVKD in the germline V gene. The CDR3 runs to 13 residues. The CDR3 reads CATGQLNTGELFF. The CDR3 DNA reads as TGTGCCACCGGTCAGCTTAACACCGGGGAGCTGTTTTTT.

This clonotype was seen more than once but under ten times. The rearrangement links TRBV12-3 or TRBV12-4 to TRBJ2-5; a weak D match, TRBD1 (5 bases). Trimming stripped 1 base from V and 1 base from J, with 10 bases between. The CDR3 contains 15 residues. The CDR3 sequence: CASSLGTLTQETQYF. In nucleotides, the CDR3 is TGTGCCAGCAGTTTAGGGACACTAACCCAAGAGACCCAGTACTTC.

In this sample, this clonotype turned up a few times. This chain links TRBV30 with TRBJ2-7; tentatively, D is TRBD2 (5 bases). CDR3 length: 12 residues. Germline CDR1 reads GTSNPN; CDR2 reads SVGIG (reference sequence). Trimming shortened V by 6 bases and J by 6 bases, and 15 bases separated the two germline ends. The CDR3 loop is CACRGPEGEQYF. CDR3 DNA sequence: TGTGCCTGCCGAGGGCCCGAGGGCGAGCAGTACTTC.

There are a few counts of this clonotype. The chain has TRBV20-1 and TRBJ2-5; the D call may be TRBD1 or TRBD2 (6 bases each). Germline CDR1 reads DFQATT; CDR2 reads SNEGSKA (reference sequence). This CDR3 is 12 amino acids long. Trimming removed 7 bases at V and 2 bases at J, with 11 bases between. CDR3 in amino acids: CSGQAGQETQYF. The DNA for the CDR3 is TGCAGTGGACAGGCGGGGCAAGAGACCCAGTACTTC.

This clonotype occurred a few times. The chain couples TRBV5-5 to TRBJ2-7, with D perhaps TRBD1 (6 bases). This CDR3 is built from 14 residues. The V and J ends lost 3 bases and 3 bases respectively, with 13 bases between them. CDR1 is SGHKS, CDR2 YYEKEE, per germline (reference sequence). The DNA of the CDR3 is TGTGCCAGCAGCTCGCTGCCGGGACACTACGAGCAGTACTTC. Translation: CASSSLPGHYEQYF.

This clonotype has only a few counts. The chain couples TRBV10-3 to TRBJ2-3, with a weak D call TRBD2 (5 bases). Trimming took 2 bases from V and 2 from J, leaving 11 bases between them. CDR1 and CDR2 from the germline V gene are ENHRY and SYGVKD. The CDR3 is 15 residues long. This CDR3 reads CAISEEGYNTDTQYF. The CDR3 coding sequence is TGTGCCATCAGTGAGGAGGGCTATAACACAGATACGCAGTATTTT.

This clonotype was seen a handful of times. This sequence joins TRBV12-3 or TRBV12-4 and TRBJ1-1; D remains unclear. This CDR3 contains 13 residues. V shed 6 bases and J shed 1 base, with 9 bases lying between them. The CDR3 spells CASSSAANTEAFF. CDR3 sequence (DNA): TGTGCCAGCAGCTCAGCAGCGAACACTGAAGCTTTCTTT.

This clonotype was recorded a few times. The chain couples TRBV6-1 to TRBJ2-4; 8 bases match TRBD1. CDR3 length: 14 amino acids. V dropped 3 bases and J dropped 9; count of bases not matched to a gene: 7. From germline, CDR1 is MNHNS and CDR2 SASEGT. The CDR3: CASSETGVLTIQYF. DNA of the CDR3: TGTGCCAGCAGTGAGACAGGGGTGTTGACCATTCAGTACTTC.

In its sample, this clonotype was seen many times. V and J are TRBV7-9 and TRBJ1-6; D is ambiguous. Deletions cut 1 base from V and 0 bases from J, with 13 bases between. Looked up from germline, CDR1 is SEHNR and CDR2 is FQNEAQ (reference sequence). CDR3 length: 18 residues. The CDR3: CASSLGTSSSSYNSPLHF. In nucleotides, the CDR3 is TGTGCCAGCAGCTTAGGAACAAGTTCCAGCTCCTATAATTCACCCCTCCACTTT.

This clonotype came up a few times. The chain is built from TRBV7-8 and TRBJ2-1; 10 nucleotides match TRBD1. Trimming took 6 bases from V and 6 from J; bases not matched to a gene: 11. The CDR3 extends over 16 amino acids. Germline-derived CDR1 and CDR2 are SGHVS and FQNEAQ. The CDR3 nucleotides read TGTGCCAGCAGAAGACTCCGGGACAGGGGAACCAATGAGCAGTTCTTC. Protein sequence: CASRRLRDRGTNEQFF.

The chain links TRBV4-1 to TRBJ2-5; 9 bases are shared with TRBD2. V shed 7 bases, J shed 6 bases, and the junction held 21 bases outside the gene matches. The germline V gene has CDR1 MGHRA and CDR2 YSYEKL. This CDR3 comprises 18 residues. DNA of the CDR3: TGCGCCAGCATCAGTAAAAGAGAGGCGCGGGGGGGCCCGAAGACCCAGTACTTC. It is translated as CASISKREARGGPKTQYF.

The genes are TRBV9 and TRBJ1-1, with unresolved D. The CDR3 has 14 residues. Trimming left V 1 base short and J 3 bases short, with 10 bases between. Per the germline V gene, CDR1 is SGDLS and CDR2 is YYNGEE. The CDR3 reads CASSVIGLDTEAFF. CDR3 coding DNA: TGTGCCAGCAGCGTAATAGGTTTGGACACTGAAGCTTTCTTT.

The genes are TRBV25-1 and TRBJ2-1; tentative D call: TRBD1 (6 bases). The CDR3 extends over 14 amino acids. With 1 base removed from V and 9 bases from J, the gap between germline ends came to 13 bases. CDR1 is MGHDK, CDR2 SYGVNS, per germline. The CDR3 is CASSEFPGVAEQFF. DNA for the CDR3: TGTGCCAGCAGTGAATTTCCAGGGGTCGCTGAGCAGTTCTTC.

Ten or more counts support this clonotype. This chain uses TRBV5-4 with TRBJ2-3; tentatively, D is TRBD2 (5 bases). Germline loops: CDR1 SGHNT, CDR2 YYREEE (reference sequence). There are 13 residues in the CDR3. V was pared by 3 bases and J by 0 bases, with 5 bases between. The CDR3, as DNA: TGTGCCAGCAGCTCGGGGAGCACAGATACGCAGTATTTT. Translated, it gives CASSSGSTDTQYF.

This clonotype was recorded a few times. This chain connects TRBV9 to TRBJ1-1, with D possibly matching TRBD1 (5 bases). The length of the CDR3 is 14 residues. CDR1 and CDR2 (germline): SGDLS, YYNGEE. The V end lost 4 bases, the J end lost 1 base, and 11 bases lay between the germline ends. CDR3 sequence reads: CASSPSTGNTEAFF. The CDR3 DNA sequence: TGTGCCAGCAGCCCAAGCACAGGGAACACTGAAGCTTTCTTT.

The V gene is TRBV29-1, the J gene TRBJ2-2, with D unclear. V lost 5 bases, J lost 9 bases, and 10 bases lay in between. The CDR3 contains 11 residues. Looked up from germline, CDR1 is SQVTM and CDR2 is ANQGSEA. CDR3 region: CSVWSGRELFF. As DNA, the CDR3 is TGCAGCGTTTGGTCAGGTCGGGAGCTGTTTTTT.

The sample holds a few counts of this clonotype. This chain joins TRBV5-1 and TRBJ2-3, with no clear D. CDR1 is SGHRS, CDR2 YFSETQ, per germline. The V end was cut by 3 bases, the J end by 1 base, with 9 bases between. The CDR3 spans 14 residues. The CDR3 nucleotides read TGCGCCAGCAGCTACTCTGCAGGCACAGATACGCAGTATTTT. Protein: CASSYSAGTDTQYF.

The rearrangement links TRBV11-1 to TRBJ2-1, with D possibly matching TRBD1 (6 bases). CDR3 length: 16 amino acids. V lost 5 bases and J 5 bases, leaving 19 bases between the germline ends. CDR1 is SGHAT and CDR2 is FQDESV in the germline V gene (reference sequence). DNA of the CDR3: TGTGCCAGCAGCCTTCGGACAGCTAGTCTTAACAATGAGCAGTTCTTC. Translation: CASSLRTASLNNEQFF.

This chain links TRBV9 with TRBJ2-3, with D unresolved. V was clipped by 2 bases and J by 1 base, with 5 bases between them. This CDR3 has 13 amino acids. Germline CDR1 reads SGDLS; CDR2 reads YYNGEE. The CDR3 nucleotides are TGTGCCAGCAGCGTTGAACGCACAGATACGCAGTATTTT. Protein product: CASSVERTDTQYF.

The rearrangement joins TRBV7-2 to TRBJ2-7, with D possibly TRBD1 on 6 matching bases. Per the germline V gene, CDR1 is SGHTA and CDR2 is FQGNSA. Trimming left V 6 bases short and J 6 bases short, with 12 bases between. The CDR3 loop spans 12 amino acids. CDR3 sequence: CASSPRTVEQYF. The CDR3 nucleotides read TGTGCCAGCAGTCCCCGGACAGTCGAGCAGTACTTC.

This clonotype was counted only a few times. This chain's CDR3 is CASSSSRGRDGYTF. In DNA, the CDR3 is TGTGCCAGCAGTTCCTCCCGGGGGCGGGATGGCTACACCTTC. The rearrangement uses TRBV25-1 and TRBJ1-2; tentatively, D is TRBD1 (6 bases). Between the trimmed V and J ends, which lost 5 bases and 6 bases, there was a span of 16 bases. This CDR3 contains 14 residues. Germline assignment: CDR1 MGHDK and CDR2 SYGVNS.